A selection of T cell receptor beta chains follows, all from one sample in a study of a mutant IDH1 vaccine in newly diagnosed glioma. Produced via immunoSEQ multiplex PCR; TCRdb's table is partial and in-frame only. The sample has tens of thousands of clones, approximately 86% seen once. These TCRs' antigens remain unknown. The sequencing here drew on PBMCs, taken from a glioma patient whose treatment included an IDH1 peptide vaccine. All receptors derive from a man aged 18 to 30 with glioma. Some clones in this sample may be carry-over from other donors' samples. Both conserved end residues are part of each CDR3. The D gene is left open where the match is weak. Only part of the rows carry a size: once, few, many, or a class if the clone is expanded.

clone_size: few
d_call: TRBD1
v_call: TRBV19
j_call: TRBJ1-3
cdr3_aa: CASSRQGEGNTIYF
cdr3_nt: TGTGCCAGTAGCCGACAGGGGGAAGGAAACACCATATATTTT

clone_size: -
d_call: TRBD1
v_call: TRBV19
j_call: TRBJ1-2
cdr3_aa: CASSKGTGARGYTF
cdr3_nt: TGTGCCAGTAGTAAGGGGACAGGGGCACGGGGCTACACCTTC

clone_size: -
d_call: -
v_call: TRBV27
j_call: TRBJ1-4
cdr3_aa: CASSSRLGGEKLFF
cdr3_nt: TGTGCCAGCAGTTCCCGCCTCGGGGGTGAAAAACTGTTTTTT

clone_size: -
d_call: -
v_call: TRBV19
j_call: TRBJ2-2
cdr3_aa: CASNKLAQTGELFF
cdr3_nt: TGTGCCAGTAATAAGCTGGCCCAAACCGGGGAGCTGTTTTTT

clone_size: -
d_call: -
v_call: TRBV12-5
j_call: TRBJ1-2
cdr3_aa: CASGYRQIPTNYGYTF
cdr3_nt: TGTGCTAGTGGTTACAGACAGATACCCACTAACTATGGCTACACCTTC

clone_size: -
d_call: -
v_call: TRBV19
j_call: TRBJ1-5
cdr3_aa: CASSPLGAAQPQHF
cdr3_nt: TGTGCCAGTAGTCCCTTGGGGGCGGCTCAGCCCCAGCATTTT

clone_size: -
d_call: TRBD1
v_call: TRBV7-2
j_call: TRBJ1-5
cdr3_aa: CASSLNRGSNQPQHF
cdr3_nt: TGTGCCAGCAGCTTAAACAGGGGAAGCAATCAGCCCCAGCATTTT

clone_size: few
d_call: TRBD1
v_call: TRBV14
j_call: TRBJ1-4
cdr3_aa: CASSQDPGQGAHFNEKLFF
cdr3_nt: TGTGCCAGCAGCCAAGATCCGGGACAGGGGGCCCACTTTAATGAAAAACTGTTTTTT

clone_size: -
d_call: TRBD1
v_call: TRBV7-9
j_call: TRBJ2-7
cdr3_aa: CASSVPGTGGYEQYF
cdr3_nt: TGTGCCAGCAGCGTACCCGGGACAGGGGGCTACGAGCAGTACTTC

clone_size: once
d_call: -
v_call: TRBV5-4
j_call: TRBJ1-2
cdr3_aa: CASSLGRGLYTF
cdr3_nt: TGTGCCAGCAGCTTGGGGAGGGGCCTCTACACCTTC

clone_size: -
d_call: -
v_call: TRBV7-8
j_call: TRBJ2-2
cdr3_aa: CASSSPGPIGELFF
cdr3_nt: TGTGCCAGCAGCTCCCCGGGCCCCATAGGGGAGCTGTTTTTT

clone_size: few
d_call: TRBD2
v_call: TRBV2
j_call: TRBJ2-1
cdr3_aa: CASSLPGLAGGRNEQFF
cdr3_nt: TGTGCCAGCAGTCTACCGGGACTAGCGGGGGGGCGTAATGAGCAGTTCTTC

clone_size: -
d_call: -
v_call: TRBV7-9
j_call: TRBJ2-2
cdr3_aa: CASSGQRLFGAPGELFF
cdr3_nt: TGTGCCAGCAGTGGCCAGAGGTTGTTTGGTGCTCCCGGGGAGCTGTTTTTT

clone_size: few
d_call: -
v_call: TRBV4-3
j_call: TRBJ1-2
cdr3_aa: CASSQEEVDFYGYTF
cdr3_nt: TGCGCCAGCAGCCAAGAAGAGGTAGACTTCTATGGCTACACCTTC

clone_size: -
d_call: -
v_call: TRBV6-5
j_call: TRBJ1-1
cdr3_aa: CASSLQARRTEAFF
cdr3_nt: TGTGCCAGCAGCCTCCAAGCCCGGAGAACTGAAGCTTTCTTT

clone_size: -
d_call: -
v_call: TRBV5-1
j_call: TRBJ2-3
cdr3_aa: CASSLASVYTDTQYF
cdr3_nt: TGCGCCAGCAGCTTGGCGAGCGTTTACACAGATACGCAGTATTTT

clone_size: -
d_call: TRBD2
v_call: TRBV7-2
j_call: TRBJ2-1
cdr3_aa: CASSRTSGTHNEQFF
cdr3_nt: TGTGCCAGCAGCCGGACTAGCGGGACTCACAATGAGCAGTTCTTC

clone_size: -
d_call: TRBD1
v_call: TRBV5-6
j_call: TRBJ1-2
cdr3_aa: CASSWIFGQGLFYGYTF
cdr3_nt: TGTGCCAGCAGCTGGATCTTCGGACAGGGGTTGTTCTATGGCTACACCTTC

clone_size: -
d_call: TRBD1
v_call: TRBV5-5
j_call: TRBJ1-1
cdr3_aa: CASSLPRGRVVRNTEAFF
cdr3_nt: TGTGCCAGCAGCTTGCCAAGGGGGCGGGTCGTTCGGAACACTGAAGCTTTCTTT

clone_size: -
d_call: -
v_call: TRBV19
j_call: TRBJ1-3
cdr3_aa: CASSIRLSTARSGNTIYF
cdr3_nt: TGTGCCAGTAGTATAAGACTTTCTACCGCCCGCTCTGGAAACACCATATATTTT

clone_size: few
d_call: TRBD1
v_call: TRBV7-9
j_call: TRBJ2-7
cdr3_aa: CASSPRDRTYEQYF
cdr3_nt: TGTGCCAGCAGCCCTCGGGACAGAACCTACGAGCAGTACTTC

clone_size: once
d_call: -
v_call: TRBV11-1
j_call: TRBJ1-1
cdr3_aa: CASSLLWGGTEAFF
cdr3_nt: TGTGCCAGCAGCCTATTGTGGGGGGGCACTGAAGCTTTCTTT

clone_size: -
d_call: -
v_call: TRBV20-1
j_call: TRBJ1-4
cdr3_aa: CSASFMRELFF
cdr3_nt: TGCAGTGCTAGTTTTATGAGGGAACTGTTTTTT

clone_size: -
d_call: -
v_call: TRBV4-3
j_call: TRBJ1-5
cdr3_aa: CASSPVKGDQPQHF
cdr3_nt: TGCGCCAGCAGCCCTGTGAAGGGGGATCAGCCCCAGCATTTT

clone_size: -
d_call: -
v_call: TRBV13
j_call: TRBJ2-7
cdr3_aa: CASSLSRGTFYTGVSEQYF
cdr3_nt: TGTGCCAGCAGCTTAAGCCGGGGGACATTTTATACAGGGGTGAGCGAGCAGTACTTC

clone_size: -
d_call: -
v_call: TRBV5-4
j_call: TRBJ2-2
cdr3_aa: CASSLPPGEGARTGELFF
cdr3_nt: TGTGCCAGCAGCTTGCCACCCGGGGAAGGGGCGAGGACCGGGGAGCTGTTTTTT

clone_size: once
d_call: TRBD2
v_call: TRBV5-1
j_call: TRBJ2-5
cdr3_aa: CASSLKAGISVGTQYF
cdr3_nt: TGCGCCAGCAGCTTAAAAGCGGGGATAAGCGTAGGGACCCAGTACTTC

clone_size: -
d_call: TRBD2
v_call: TRBV9
j_call: TRBJ2-5
cdr3_aa: CASSDIAGGPETQYF
cdr3_nt: TGTGCCAGCAGCGACATAGCGGGGGGGCCGGAGACCCAGTACTTC

clone_size: -
d_call: TRBD2
v_call: TRBV29-1
j_call: TRBJ2-1
cdr3_aa: CSVDRREPFPRGEQFF
cdr3_nt: TGCAGCGTTGATCGGCGGGAGCCTTTCCCAAGGGGAGAGCAGTTCTTC

clone_size: -
d_call: -
v_call: TRBV2
j_call: TRBJ1-6
cdr3_aa: CASSPRLEDSPLHF
cdr3_nt: TGTGCCAGCAGTCCCCGTTTGGAGGATTCACCCCTCCACTTT

clone_size: -
d_call: -
v_call: TRBV6-1
j_call: TRBJ1-1
cdr3_aa: CASTRSGIYTEAFF
cdr3_nt: TGTGCCAGCACGCGAAGTGGCATTTACACTGAAGCTTTCTTT

clone_size: -
d_call: -
v_call: TRBV27
j_call: TRBJ2-3
cdr3_aa: CASSPQVYTDTQYF
cdr3_nt: TGTGCCAGCAGTCCCCAGGTTTACACAGATACGCAGTATTTT

clone_size: -
d_call: TRBD2
v_call: TRBV15
j_call: TRBJ2-1
cdr3_aa: CATRLAGEYYNEQFF
cdr3_nt: TGTGCCACCAGACTAGCGGGAGAGTACTACAATGAGCAGTTCTTC

clone_size: few
d_call: TRBD1
v_call: TRBV5-1
j_call: TRBJ2-1
cdr3_aa: CASSLGQAAYNEQFF
cdr3_nt: TGCGCCAGCAGCTTAGGACAGGCGGCCTACAATGAGCAGTTCTTC

clone_size: -
d_call: TRBD1
v_call: TRBV30
j_call: TRBJ1-6
cdr3_aa: CAWSLSGRTGNSPLHF
cdr3_nt: TGTGCCTGGAGTCTTAGTGGGAGGACAGGGAACTCACCCCTCCACTTT

clone_size: -
d_call: -
v_call: TRBV6-6
j_call: TRBJ1-4
cdr3_aa: CASSFERTNEKLFF
cdr3_nt: TGTGCCAGCAGTTTTGAGCGTACCAATGAAAAACTGTTTTTT

clone_size: few
d_call: -
v_call: TRBV7-9
j_call: TRBJ1-1
cdr3_aa: CASSLVGDYTEAFF
cdr3_nt: TGTGCCAGCAGCTTAGTTGGGGACTACACTGAAGCTTTCTTT

clone_size: -
d_call: TRBD2
v_call: TRBV7-2
j_call: TRBJ2-7
cdr3_aa: CASSLERGRNEQYF
cdr3_nt: TGTGCCAGCAGCTTAGAGCGGGGGAGGAATGAGCAGTACTTC

clone_size: once
d_call: -
v_call: TRBV6-5
j_call: TRBJ2-7
cdr3_aa: CASSYSRGEQYF
cdr3_nt: TGTGCCAGCAGTTACTCAAGGGGCGAGCAGTACTTC

clone_size: few
d_call: -
v_call: TRBV19
j_call: TRBJ1-2
cdr3_aa: CASSIDPRRQIYGYTF
cdr3_nt: TGTGCCAGTAGTATAGATCCCCGCCGACAGATCTATGGCTACACCTTC

clone_size: medium-sized
d_call: TRBD1
v_call: TRBV28
j_call: TRBJ1-5
cdr3_aa: CASSPFTTGEYQPQHF
cdr3_nt: TGTGCCAGCAGTCCGTTTACGACAGGGGAGTATCAGCCCCAGCATTTT

clone_size: -
d_call: -
v_call: TRBV5-1
j_call: TRBJ1-1
cdr3_aa: CASSLVGRVTEAFF
cdr3_nt: TGCGCCAGCAGCTTGGTGGGCAGGGTCACTGAAGCTTTCTTT

clone_size: few
d_call: -
v_call: TRBV5-1
j_call: TRBJ1-1
cdr3_aa: CASSLGPLNTEAFF
cdr3_nt: TGCGCCAGCAGCCTAGGACCTCTGAACACTGAAGCTTTCTTT

clone_size: -
d_call: -
v_call: TRBV5-1
j_call: TRBJ1-5
cdr3_aa: CASSFGQGNQPQHF
cdr3_nt: TGCGCCAGCAGCTTCGGCCAGGGCAATCAGCCCCAGCATTTT

clone_size: -
d_call: -
v_call: TRBV5-4
j_call: TRBJ2-1
cdr3_aa: CASSLRGPTEQFF
cdr3_nt: TGTGCCAGCAGCTTGAGGGGACCTACGGAGCAGTTCTTC

clone_size: -
d_call: -
v_call: TRBV7-9
j_call: TRBJ1-5
cdr3_aa: CASSSTGIQEGPQHF
cdr3_nt: TGTGCCAGCAGCTCGACCGGGATCCAGGAGGGGCCCCAGCATTTT

clone_size: -
d_call: -
v_call: TRBV5-6
j_call: TRBJ1-6
cdr3_aa: CASSQRKSQVTKSPLHF
cdr3_nt: TGTGCCAGCAGCCAGCGCAAGTCGCAGGTCACCAAATCACCCCTCCACTTT

clone_size: once
d_call: -
v_call: TRBV7-9
j_call: TRBJ2-4
cdr3_aa: CASSPTRGVGIQYF
cdr3_nt: TGTGCCAGCAGCCCGACAAGAGGAGTCGGCATTCAGTACTTC